Listed here are 22 T cell receptor beta chains from one sample, sequenced in a study of cytomegalovirus exposure and HLA in healthy donors. With 60 Vbeta and 13 Jbeta primers, the PCR was carried out. Libraries were prepared by immunoSEQ multiplex PCR; TCRdb keeps only in-frame clonotypes and omits some of them. Of hundreds of thousands of clones listed, about 90% are singletons. Sequenced material: PBMCs. The origin of the receptors is a woman between 18 and 29 years old in good health and CMV-seronegative.

The J gene is TRBJ2-7, the V gene TRBV5-4; 7 bases agree with TRBD2. Germline CDR1 SGHNT, CDR2 YYREEE (reference sequence). V gave up 0 bases and J gave up 7 bases; unmatched junction bases: 4. The CDR3 has 13 residues. CDR3 sequence: CASSLAAGGEQYF. For the CDR3, the DNA is TGTGCCAGCAGCTTGGCTGCCGGGGGGGAGCAGTACTTC. The variable domain in full, completed from reference TRBV5-4 and TRBJ2-7, reads ETGVTQSPTHLIKTRGQQVTLRCSSQSGHNTVSWYQQALGQGPQFIFQYYREEENGRGNFPPRFSGLQFPNYSSELNVNALELDDSALYLCASSLAAGGEQYFGPGTRLTVT.

The count of this clone is one. One end of the junction fails to match germline, which may point to a read error. The rearrangement uses TRBV29-1 and TRBJ2-7; the match to TRBD2 covers 7 bases. The CDR3 runs to 15 residues. CDR1 and CDR2 (germline): SQVTM, ANQGSEA. CDR3 sequence: CGVGAPAGRSYEQYF. The CDR3 DNA follows: TGCGGCGTTGGGGCCCCAGCGGGGCGATCCTACGAGCAGTACTTC.

The chain is built from TRBV5-1 and TRBJ2-1, with TRBD2 identical over 8 bases. CDR3 length: 17 amino acids. J lost 5 bases, V lost 4 bases, and 14 bases had no gene match. In germline, CDR1 is SGHRS, CDR2 YFSETQ. The CDR3 protein is CASSLPMRGGTHNEQFF. Written as DNA, the CDR3 is TGCGCCAGCAGCCTCCCCATGCGCGGGGGGACCCACAATGAGCAGTTCTTC.

The genes are TRBV4-1 and TRBJ2-5; perhaps TRBD1 as D (5 bases). CDR1 is MGHRA, CDR2 YSYEKL, per germline. V dropped 0 bases and J dropped 5 bases, with 13 bases sitting between them. The CDR3 covers 15 residues. Here the CDR3 DNA reads TGCGCCAGCAGCCAAGATTGGTCAGGGTTGGAGACCCAGTACTTC. Its translation: CASSQDWSGLETQYF.

This clone occurred once. The rearrangement links TRBV29-1 to TRBJ1-2, with 7 bases aligning to TRBD1. Germline loops: CDR1 SQVTM, CDR2 ANQGSEA. J was trimmed by 5 bases and V by 7 bases; bases with no gene match: 10. The CDR3 covers 13 residues. The CDR3 loop is CSAEPGGSYGYTF. In DNA, the CDR3 is TGCAGCGCCGAGCCAGGGGGAAGTTATGGCTACACCTTC. Full variable domain (rest looked up from reference TRBV29-1 and TRBJ1-2): SAVISQKPSRDICQRGTSLTIQCQVDSQVTMMFWYRQQPGQSLTLIATANQGSEATYESGFVIDKFPISRPNLTFSTLTVSNMSPEDSSIYLCSAEPGGSYGYTFGSGTRLTVV.

The chain is built from TRBV5-8 and TRBJ1-1, with TRBD1 matching over 7 bases. The ends lost 4 bases at V and 6 bases at J; junction bases unmatched: 9. This CDR3 region has 14 residues. The germline V gene has CDR1 SGHTS and CDR2 YDEGEE. The CDR3 loop is CASSPVGGEAEAFF. CDR3 in DNA: TGTGCCAGCAGCCCGGTAGGGGGCGAGGCTGAAGCTTTCTTT.

CDR3 in DNA: TGCAGTGCTAGACCCTTAAACGAGCAGTACTTC. Amino acid sequence: CSARPLNEQYF. The rearrangement uses TRBV20-1 and TRBJ2-7; D ambiguous. The germline V gene encodes CDR1 DFQATT and CDR2 SNEGSKA (reference sequence). The CDR3 extends over 11 amino acids. V was shortened by 2 bases and J by 5 bases, with 7 bases between the two germline ends.

This clone was found a few times. The chain combines TRBV15 with TRBJ2-1, with D tentatively TRBD2 (5 bases). The germline gives CDR1 LNHNV, CDR2 YYDKDF (reference sequence). The CDR3 runs 12 residues. The V end lost 0 bases, the J end lost 16 bases, and 13 bases lay between the germline ends. The CDR3 DNA is TGTGCCACCAGCAGAGATCAAAATCGGGAATTCTTC. Its translation is CATSRDQNREFF. The full variable domain, in which reference TRBV15 and TRBJ2-1 provide the parts outside the CDR3, is DAMVIQNPRYQVTQFGKPVTLSCSQTLNHNVMYWYQQKSSQAPKLLFHYYDKDFNNEADTPDNFQSRRPNTSFCFLDIRSPGLGDTAMYLCATSRDQNREFFGPGTRLTVL.

The chain employs TRBV27 and TRBJ1-1; D may be TRBD1 (6 bases). This CDR3 contains 15 residues. The germline V gene encodes CDR1 MNHEY and CDR2 SMNVEV (reference sequence). Trimming took off 8 bases at V and 4 bases at J, with 20 bases between the two ends. CDR3 in DNA: TGTGCCAGCTCCTTGGGGGGGCTGATAGGCACTGAAGCTTTCTTT. Residues: CASSLGGLIGTEAFF.

The V gene is TRBV7-8, the J gene TRBJ1-1, with D hard to call. The CDR3 runs 17 residues. CDR1 SGHVS and CDR2 FQNEAQ come from the germline V gene. V dropped 2 bases and J dropped 1 base, with 17 bases sitting between them. CDR3 DNA sequence: TGTGCCAGCAGCTTAATGAGGGTGGCGGTACCGAACACTGAAGCTTTCTTT. Its protein product is CASSLMRVAVPNTEAFF.

The chain recombines TRBV2 with TRBJ1-1; D unresolved. From germline, CDR1 is SNHLY and CDR2 FYNNEI. The ends were cut back, 6 bases at V and 5 bases at J, with 22 bases in the middle. The CDR3 spans 16 residues. CDR3 sequence (DNA): TGTGCCAGCAGCCAGGTCGGGAGACCGGGTGGGACTGAAGCTTTCTTT. Translated, it gives CASSQVGRPGGTEAFF. Based on the CDR3 plus reference TRBV2 and TRBJ1-1, the full variable domain is EPEVTQTPSHQVTQMGQEVILRCVPISNHLYFYWYRQILGQKVEFLVSFYNNEISEKSEIFDDQFSVERPDGSNFTLKIRSTKLEDSAMYFCASSQVGRPGGTEAFFGQGTRLTVV.

This clone was recorded a few times. The chain has TRBV7-8 and TRBJ1-4, with 7 positions matching TRBD1. CDR3 length: 14 amino acids. Germline assignment: CDR1 SGHVS and CDR2 FQNEAQ. J lost 4 bases, V lost 11 bases, and 10 bases had no gene match. Written as DNA, the CDR3 is TGTGCCTGCGGGGTGACAGGGTTTAATGAAAAACTGTTTTTT. Translating it yields CACGVTGFNEKLFF.

The chain employs TRBV14 and TRBJ2-3, with TRBD1 matching 10 bases. Germline V gene lookup returns CDR1 SGHDN and CDR2 FVKESK. V was pared by 1 base and J by 3 bases, with 10 bases of the junction left unmatched. The CDR3 loop spans 18 amino acids. DNA for the CDR3: TGTGCCAGCAGCCAAGGGTTGGGGAGGACAGGGGGTACAGATACGCAGTATTTT. Translated, it gives CASSQGLGRTGGTDTQYF.

As concerns this clone: The same CDR3 is also encoded by other DNA sequences in this sample. V is TRBV5-1 and J is TRBJ2-3; 10 positions match TRBD2. The CDR3 extends over 15 amino acids. Germline V gives CDR1 SGHRS, CDR2 YFSETQ. Trimming at V came to 2 bases and at J to 2 bases, leaving 2 bases not matched to a gene. The CDR3, as DNA: TGCGCCAGCAGCTTTAGCGGGGGGCCCACAGATACGCAGTATTTT. Translation gives CASSFSGGPTDTQYF.

The chain carries TRBV7-9 and TRBJ1-1, with D hard to call. In germline, CDR1 is SEHNR, CDR2 FQNEAQ (reference sequence). There are 11 residues in the CDR3. Trimming shortened V by 5 bases and J by 3 bases, and 4 bases separated the two germline ends. The CDR3 loop reads CASSEYTEAFF. The CDR3 bases are TGTGCCAGCAGCGAGTACACTGAAGCTTTCTTT.

This chain joins TRBV2 and TRBJ1-2; 8 nucleotides line up with TRBD1. CDR1 is SNHLY, CDR2 FYNNEI, per germline. The CDR3 covers 16 residues. Germline trimming cut 0 bases from V and 7 bases from J; bases unmatched to any gene: 10. The CDR3 sequence is CASSEALRDRGRGYTF. As DNA, the CDR3 is TGTGCCAGCAGTGAAGCGCTTCGAGACAGGGGACGTGGCTACACCTTC.

This clone was recorded once. In the same sample, other DNA sequences code for this CDR3. The genes are TRBV28 and TRBJ2-5; tentatively, D is TRBD1 (6 bases). CDR3 length: 14 residues. In germline, CDR1 is MDHEN, CDR2 SYDVKM. The V end lost 11 bases, the J end lost 1 base, and 17 bases lay between the germline ends. CDR3 in amino acids: CASKRDTSQETQYF. The CDR3 coding sequence is TGTGCCTCTAAACGGGACACTTCCCAAGAGACCCAGTACTTC.

The J gene is TRBJ2-2, the V gene TRBV7-8, with D maybe TRBD2 (6 bases). CDR1 and CDR2 from the germline V gene are SGHVS and FQNEAQ. The CDR3 runs to 14 residues. Trimming stripped 3 bases from V and 4 bases from J, with 9 bases between. CDR3 amino acids: CASSFQEGTGELFF. The CDR3 DNA sequence: TGTGCCAGCAGCTTTCAGGAGGGCACCGGGGAGCTGTTTTTT. Full variable domain (outside the CDR3, taken from reference TRBV7-8 and TRBJ2-2): GAGVSQSPRYKVAKRGQDVALRCDPISGHVSLFWYQQALGQGPEFLTYFQNEAQLDKSGLPSDRFFAERPEGSVSTLKIQRTQQEDSAVYLCASSFQEGTGELFFGEGSRLTVL.

For the CDR3, the DNA is TGTGCCAGCAGTGCTGGGACAAATAATTCACCCCTCCACTTT. Translated: CASSAGTNNSPLHF. This chain links TRBV6-4 with TRBJ1-6; perhaps TRBD1 as D (6 bases). Germline CDR1 reads MRHNA; CDR2 reads SNTAGT. The V and J ends lost 4 bases and 5 bases respectively, with 9 bases between them. This CDR3 comprises 14 residues.

The chain carries TRBV5-1 and TRBJ2-1, with TRBD2 identical over 8 bases. The V gene's germline CDR1 is SGHRS and CDR2 YFSETQ. Trimming cost V 4 bases and J 0 bases; bases outside gene matches: 9. The CDR3 consists of 17 residues. CDR3 DNA: TGCGCCAGCAGCACCAGAAGCGGGGGAGGCTCCTACAATGAGCAGTTCTTC. This encodes CASSTRSGGGSYNEQFF. Full variable domain (rest looked up from reference TRBV5-1 and TRBJ2-1): KAGVTQTPRYLIKTRGQQVTLSCSPISGHRSVSWYQQTPGQGLQFLFEYFSETQRNKGNFPGRFSGRQFSNSRSEMNVSTLELGDSALYLCASSTRSGGGSYNEQFFGPGTRLTVL.

A single count supports this clone. The genes are TRBV6-1 and TRBJ1-6; 7 bases align to TRBD1. V trimming: 6 bases; J trimming: 7 bases; junction bases outside the gene matches: 6. CDR1 is MNHNS and CDR2 is SASEGT in the germline V gene. This CDR3 comprises 14 residues. DNA of the CDR3: TGTGCCAGCAGACAGGGGTTGGGAAATTCACCCCTCCACTTT. Protein product: CASRQGLGNSPLHF.

This chain uses TRBV5-1 with TRBJ2-7; D remains unclear. The CDR3 is 16 residues long. V shed 0 bases and J shed 1 base, with 14 bases lying between them. Germline loops: CDR1 SGHRS, CDR2 YFSETQ. DNA of the CDR3: TGCGCCAGCAGCTTGGAGTTACCTGGGCCTTCCTACGAGCAGTACTTC. Protein product: CASSLELPGPSYEQYF. Supplemented by reference TRBV5-1 and TRBJ2-7, the full variable domain reads KAGVTQTPRYLIKTRGQQVTLSCSPISGHRSVSWYQQTPGQGLQFLFEYFSETQRNKGNFPGRFSGRQFSNSRSEMNVSTLELGDSALYLCASSLELPGPSYEQYFGPGTRLTVT.